This record covers a single T cell receptor (beta chain). The target antigen is unknown. The protocol was immunoSEQ multiplex PCR, while the TCRdb copy is restricted to in-frame clones and leaves out a portion. There are 40,000 to 45,000 clones in the sample; 70% to 90% occur only once, and roughly a fifth lies in the top ten. This CDR3 has 15 residues. Germline values: CDR1 MDHEN, CDR2 SYDVKM. V lost 7 bases to trimming and J lost 2 bases, with 17 bases between them. The sample originates from a study of OX40 agonist ivuxolimab in advanced cancers. The overall study: Ivuxolimab is an agonistic anti-OX40 (CD134) antibody, and patients were treated with it. Having had anti-PD-1, anti-PD-L1 or anti-CTLA-4 therapy before was allowed, and about 40% had some. Study results and limitations: On average, CD8+ T cells showed a greater number of expanded clones than CD4+. There were also nonresponders showing low normalized T-cell clonal expansion.

The material sequenced was CD4+ or CD8+ T cells sorted from blood, taken in a trial of the OX40 agonist ivuxolimab. The chain employs TRBV28 and TRBJ1-2; possible D gene TRBD1, 5 bases. This TCR derives from an adult with an advanced solid tumor such as melanoma, head and neck, liver or kidney cancer. The CDR3, as DNA: TGTGCCAGCATCCCTCACGAGGGGCCCAACTATGGCTACACCTTC. Translating it yields CASIPHEGPNYGYTF.